Listed below are T cell receptor beta chains from one sample, sequenced in a study of identical twins. TCRdb re-analysed the 5' RACE reads in MiXCR, keeping a single row per CDR3 protein. The table records some 570,000 distinct CDR3 sequences, 20% to 25% of them present only once. These records were also assigned to another study, of yellow fever vaccine responses in identical twins.

Sequencing input: CD4+ T cells sorted from blood. These receptors originate from a woman aged 18-29 years in good health. CDR3s leave out the opening cysteine and the closing phenylalanine or tryptophan.

v_call: TRBV19
cdr3_aa: ASSKGTAYGYT

v_call: TRBV7-9
cdr3_aa: ASSADRLRTDTQY

v_call: TRBV5-1
cdr3_aa: ASSPPGRGNSPLH

v_call: TRBV3-1
cdr3_aa: ASSLGPPGKPQH

v_call: TRBV20-1
cdr3_aa: SARAGPESGQF

v_call: TRBV12-3/TRBV12-4
cdr3_aa: ASSFGDSTLH

v_call: TRBV6-1
cdr3_aa: ASSDLQGQGAHQPQH

v_call: TRBV14
cdr3_aa: ASSPGGGQPQH

v_call: TRBV3-1
cdr3_aa: ASSREQGSSPLH

v_call: TRBV6-1
cdr3_aa: ASSRHRAGTDTQY

v_call: TRBV11-2
cdr3_aa: ASSKDPSGRPGYEQY

v_call: TRBV3-1
cdr3_aa: ASSQDTSGRMDTQY

v_call: TRBV11-2
cdr3_aa: ASSRGLDYEQY

v_call: TRBV10-3
cdr3_aa: AISEVGAGASYSSGANVLT

v_call: TRBV20-1
cdr3_aa: SAPRLAGDNEQF

v_call: TRBV24-1
cdr3_aa: ATSDQGQGGETQY

v_call: TRBV12-3/TRBV12-4
cdr3_aa: ASSLPSSGATEAF

v_call: TRBV6-1
cdr3_aa: ASRDRLTGELF

v_call: TRBV11-2
cdr3_aa: ASSLAAISGGQWF

v_call: TRBV10-3
cdr3_aa: AVSGSGRWGDSYNEQF

v_call: TRBV7-9
cdr3_aa: ASSWEHTDTQY

v_call: TRBV29-1
cdr3_aa: RYSDSNTEAF

v_call: TRBV29-1
cdr3_aa: SVDSGQEGGYT

v_call: TRBV29-1
cdr3_aa: SASTGGAGTGELF

v_call: TRBV12-3/TRBV12-4
cdr3_aa: ASSFLAGGQGSYEQY

v_call: TRBV6-1
cdr3_aa: ASSAANYGYT

v_call: TRBV10-3
cdr3_aa: AISELGLSNTGELF

v_call: TRBV6-5
cdr3_aa: ASSYYRGLSGNTIY

v_call: TRBV5-1
cdr3_aa: ASQKSPLAPGAGGGEQF

v_call: TRBV9
cdr3_aa: ASSVATGGPGYQETQY

v_call: TRBV3-1
cdr3_aa: ASSRDTREQF

v_call: TRBV7-8
cdr3_aa: ASSLAEQGSGYT

v_call: TRBV28
cdr3_aa: ASSLGRHNLAKNIQY

v_call: TRBV7-2
cdr3_aa: ASSPPTRYGYT

v_call: TRBV5-1
cdr3_aa: ASSGQPDNEQF

v_call: TRBV5-1
cdr3_aa: ASSHGGEGEKLF

v_call: TRBV7-9
cdr3_aa: ASSLAVLGTDTQY

v_call: TRBV21-1
cdr3_aa: ASSLRRSDTQY

v_call: TRBV5-1
cdr3_aa: ASSLGGVQETQY

v_call: TRBV28
cdr3_aa: ASSWSTGGKSY

v_call: TRBV12-3/TRBV12-4
cdr3_aa: ASSLAGQGTGELF

v_call: TRBV14
cdr3_aa: ASSQLDGGTQY

v_call: TRBV20-1
cdr3_aa: SAREGSLGTDTQY

v_call: TRBV9
cdr3_aa: ASSPRDYTDTQY

v_call: TRBV7-3
cdr3_aa: ASSSLLSGGTDTQY

v_call: TRBV27
cdr3_aa: ASRDNSYEQY

v_call: TRBV24-1
cdr3_aa: ATSSSGYEKNIQY

v_call: TRBV20-1
cdr3_aa: SARDPGRGAYTGELF

v_call: TRBV5-1
cdr3_aa: ASSFSKPSTNEKLF

v_call: TRBV20-1
cdr3_aa: SASKDRGDNEQF

v_call: TRBV12-3/TRBV12-4
cdr3_aa: ASSFRGQAFSDDEQY

v_call: TRBV20-1
cdr3_aa: SASRGFGGVDNSPLH

v_call: TRBV3-1
cdr3_aa: ASSQGGVYEQF

v_call: TRBV12-3/TRBV12-4
cdr3_aa: ASSLRLAGVETQY

v_call: TRBV4-2
cdr3_aa: ASSKDDLTQY

v_call: TRBV7-9
cdr3_aa: ASRNGQMTGELF

v_call: TRBV28
cdr3_aa: ASSGGGAEETKNIQY

v_call: TRBV29-1
cdr3_aa: SVVHPGTSNEQF

v_call: TRBV21-1
cdr3_aa: ATLYEQY